This passage covers 9 T cell receptor beta chains from one sample sequenced in a study of T cells after yellow fever vaccination. Each CDR3 protein is one row after TCRdb ran MiXCR on the 5' RACE reads. The sample yields some 350,000 distinct CDR3 sequences, around 4.1% seen once. The sample here was PBMCs, taken 5 days after the yellow fever booster vaccination. The receptors derive from a man aged 18 to 35 who received the YFV17D yellow fever vaccine.

The genes are TRBV27 and TRBJ2-3, with 11 bases matching TRBD2. Germline trimming cut 3 bases from V and 7 bases from J; bases unmatched to any gene: 3. The CDR3 extends over 14 amino acids. In germline, CDR1 is MNHEY, CDR2 SMNVEV (reference sequence). CDR3 loop: CASSFSSGGNTQYF. The CDR3 nucleotides read TGTGCCAGCAGTTTCTCTAGCGGGGGGAATACGCAGTATTTT.

The chain has TRBV5-1 and TRBJ2-3; no firm D call. The CDR3 is made up of 15 amino acids. Germline V gives CDR1 SGHRS, CDR2 YFSETQ. Trimming pared 4 bases from V and 0 bases from J, leaving 12 bases between. The CDR3 protein is CASSRWTSSTDTQYF. CDR3 nucleotides: TGCGCCAGCAGCAGATGGACCAGTAGCACAGATACGCAGTATTTT.

This clonotype was counted at least ten times. V and J are TRBV27 and TRBJ2-6, with D perhaps matching TRBD1 or TRBD2 (5 bases each). Germline V gene lookup returns CDR1 MNHEY and CDR2 SMNVEV (reference sequence). The CDR3 extends over 15 amino acids. Trimming removed 3 bases from V and 0 bases from J, with 6 bases in between. CDR3: CASSFGTSGANVLTF. In nucleotides, the CDR3 is TGTGCCAGCAGTTTCGGGACCTCTGGGGCCAACGTCCTGACTTTC.

The CDR3 region has the DNA TGTGCCAGCAGTTTAGGGGGGAGGTTGAACACCGGGGAGCTGTTTTTT. It yields the protein CASSLGGRLNTGELFF. The chain has TRBV28 and TRBJ2-2; the D gene is possibly TRBD2 (6 bases). This CDR3 has 16 residues. Per germline, CDR1 MDHEN and CDR2 SYDVKM. Trimming removed 2 bases from V and 1 base from J, with 11 bases in between.

Many counts were recorded for this clonotype. The chain couples TRBV3-1 to TRBJ2-3; 7 positions match TRBD1. V gave up 5 bases and J gave up 5 bases; unmatched junction bases: 7. The CDR3 has 14 amino acids. The germline V gene encodes CDR1 LGHDT and CDR2 YNNKEL (reference sequence). The CDR3 nucleotides read TGTGCCAGCAGCTTGACAGGGTTAGGAGATACGCAGTATTTT. Translated, it gives CASSLTGLGDTQYF.

The chain has TRBV20-1 and TRBJ2-4; tentative D call: TRBD1 (5 bases). V shed 0 bases and J shed 1 base, with 10 bases lying between them. The germline gives CDR1 DFQATT, CDR2 SNEGSKA (reference sequence). The CDR3 runs 15 residues. CDR3 sequence: CSARDRVIAKNIQYF. The CDR3 nucleotides read TGCAGTGCTAGAGACAGGGTCATTGCCAAAAACATTCAGTACTTC.

The chain is built from TRBV4-2 and TRBJ1-6, with TRBD1 identical over 8 bases. The CDR3 runs 13 residues. V shed 5 bases and J 11 bases; nucleotides not matched to a gene: 5. Per germline, CDR1 LGHNA and CDR2 YNFKEQ. The CDR3: CASSAGQGTPLHF. CDR3 DNA sequence: TGTGCCAGCAGCGCAGGACAGGGCACACCCCTCCACTTT.

This chain joins TRBV4-1 and TRBJ2-7; D could derive from TRBD1 or TRBD2 (5 bases each). The CDR3 length is 17 residues. The ends were cut back, 0 bases at V and 3 bases at J, with 18 bases in the middle. Germline V gene sequence: CDR1 MGHRA, CDR2 YSYEKL. In nucleotides, the CDR3 is TGCGCCAGCAGCCAAGATCATGAGGGGCTCTATTTCTACGAGCAGTACTTC. Translation: CASSQDHEGLYFYEQYF.

The chain employs TRBV20-1 and TRBJ2-5; D unclear. This CDR3 region has 11 residues. CDR1 and CDR2 from the germline V gene are DFQATT and SNEGSKA (reference sequence). Trimming took off 5 bases at V and 1 base at J, with 5 bases between the two ends. The CDR3 region is CSASIQETQYF. In DNA form, the CDR3 reads TGCAGTGCTTCCATCCAAGAGACCCAGTACTTC.